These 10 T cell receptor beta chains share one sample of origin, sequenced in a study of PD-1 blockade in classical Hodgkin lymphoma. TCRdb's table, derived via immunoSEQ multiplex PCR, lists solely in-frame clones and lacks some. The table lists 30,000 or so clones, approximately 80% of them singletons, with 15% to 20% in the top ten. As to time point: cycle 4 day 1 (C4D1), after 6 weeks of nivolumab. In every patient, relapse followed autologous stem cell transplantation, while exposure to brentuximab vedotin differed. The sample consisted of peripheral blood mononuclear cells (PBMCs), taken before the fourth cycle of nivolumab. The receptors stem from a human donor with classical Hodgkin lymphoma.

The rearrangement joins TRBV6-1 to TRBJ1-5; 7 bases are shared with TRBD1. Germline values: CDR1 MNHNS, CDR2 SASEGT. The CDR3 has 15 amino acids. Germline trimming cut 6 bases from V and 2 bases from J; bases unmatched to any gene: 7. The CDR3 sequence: CASSPGQVRNQPQHF. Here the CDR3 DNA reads TGTGCCAGCAGCCCCGGACAGGTTCGCAATCAGCCCCAGCATTTT.

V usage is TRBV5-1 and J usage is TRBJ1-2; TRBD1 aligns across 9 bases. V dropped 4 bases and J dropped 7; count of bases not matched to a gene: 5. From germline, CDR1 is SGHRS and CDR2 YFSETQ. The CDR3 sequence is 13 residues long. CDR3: CASSPRDRAGYTF. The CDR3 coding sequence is TGCGCCAGCAGCCCGCGGGACAGGGCTGGCTACACCTTC. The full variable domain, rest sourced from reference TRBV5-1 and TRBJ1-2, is KAGVTQTPRYLIKTRGQQVTLSCSPISGHRSVSWYQQTPGQGLQFLFEYFSETQRNKGNFPGRFSGRQFSNSRSEMNVSTLELGDSALYLCASSPRDRAGYTFGSGTRLTVV.

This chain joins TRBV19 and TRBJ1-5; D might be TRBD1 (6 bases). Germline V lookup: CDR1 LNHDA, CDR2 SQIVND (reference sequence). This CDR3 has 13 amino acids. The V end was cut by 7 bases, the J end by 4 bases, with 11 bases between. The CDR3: CASKTGINQPQHF. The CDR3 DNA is TGTGCCAGTAAGACAGGAATAAATCAGCCCCAGCATTTT.

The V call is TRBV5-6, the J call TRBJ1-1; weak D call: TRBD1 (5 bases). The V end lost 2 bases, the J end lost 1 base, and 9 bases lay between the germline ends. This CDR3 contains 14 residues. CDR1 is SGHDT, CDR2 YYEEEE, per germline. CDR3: CASSLRDWNTEAFF. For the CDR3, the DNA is TGTGCCAGCAGCTTACGGGACTGGAACACTGAAGCTTTCTTT. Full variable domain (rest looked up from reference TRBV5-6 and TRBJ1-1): DAGVTQSPTHLIKTRGQQVTLRCSPKSGHDTVSWYQQALGQGPQFIFQYYEEEERQRGNFPDRFSGHQFPNYSSELNVNALLLGDSALYLCASSLRDWNTEAFFGQGTRLTVV.

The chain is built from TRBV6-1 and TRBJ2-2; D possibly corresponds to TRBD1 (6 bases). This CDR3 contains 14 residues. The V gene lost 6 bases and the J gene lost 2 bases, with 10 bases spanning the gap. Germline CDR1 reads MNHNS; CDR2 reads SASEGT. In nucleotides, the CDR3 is TGTGCCAGCAGGAGGACAGAAAACACCGGGGAGCTGTTTTTT. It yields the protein CASRRTENTGELFF.

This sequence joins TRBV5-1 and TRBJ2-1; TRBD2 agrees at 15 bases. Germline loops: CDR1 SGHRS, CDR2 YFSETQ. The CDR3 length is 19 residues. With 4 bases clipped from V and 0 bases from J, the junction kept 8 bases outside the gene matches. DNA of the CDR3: TGCGCCAGCAGCCTACGGACTAGCGGGGGGGACTACTCCTACAATGAGCAGTTCTTC. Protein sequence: CASSLRTSGGDYSYNEQFF. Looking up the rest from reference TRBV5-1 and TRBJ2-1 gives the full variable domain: KAGVTQTPRYLIKTRGQQVTLSCSPISGHRSVSWYQQTPGQGLQFLFEYFSETQRNKGNFPGRFSGRQFSNSRSEMNVSTLELGDSALYLCASSLRTSGGDYSYNEQFFGPGTRLTVL.

CDR3 in amino acids: CASSPKGAQNEKLFF. DNA of the CDR3: TGTGCCAGCAGCCCGAAGGGGGCGCAAAATGAAAAACTGTTTTTT. This rearrangement joins TRBV9 to TRBJ1-4; 7 nucleotides align to TRBD1. The CDR3 has 15 amino acids. The trim removed 4 bases at V and 5 bases at J, leaving 8 bases unmatched. CDR1 and CDR2 from the germline V gene are SGDLS and YYNGEE.

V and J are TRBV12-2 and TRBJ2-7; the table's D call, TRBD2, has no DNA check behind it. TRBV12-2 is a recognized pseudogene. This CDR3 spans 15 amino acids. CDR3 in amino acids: CASRLGRGLTYEQYF. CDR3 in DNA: TGTGCAAGTCGCTTAGGGAGAGGCTTAACCTACGAGCAGTACTTC.

The CDR3 nucleotides read TGTGCCAGCAGCCCACGGGACACCAATTCACCCCTCCACTTT. This encodes CASSPRDTNSPLHF. The genes are TRBV6-1 and TRBJ1-6; possible D gene TRBD1, 6 bases. Per the germline V gene, CDR1 is MNHNS and CDR2 is SASEGT. V lost 6 bases and J lost 7, with 13 bases in between. The CDR3 totals 14 residues.

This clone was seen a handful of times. The CDR3 sequence: CASSSNSDHNEQFF. The CDR3 nucleotides are TGCGCCAGCAGCTCGAACTCGGACCACAATGAGCAGTTCTTC. The rearrangement joins TRBV5-1 to TRBJ2-1; D is ambiguous. Germline CDR1 reads SGHRS; CDR2 reads YFSETQ. This CDR3 comprises 14 residues. Trimming stripped 3 bases from V and 5 bases from J, with 12 bases between.